Listed below are T cell receptor beta chains from one sample, sequenced in a study of blood T cells in healthy people across ages. TCRdb analysed the 5' RACE reads with MiXCR anew, one entry per CDR3 protein. This table has 450,000 to 700,000 distinct CDR3 sequences, roughly 28% appearing once. The sequenced material came from blood. The receptor set was obtained from a woman between 65 and 79 years old in good health. CDR3s include the opening cysteine and the closing phenylalanine or tryptophan.

CDR3 length | V gene | CDR3 protein
12 | TRBV7-9 | CASSSVTYEQYF
16 | TRBV6-2/TRBV6-3 | CASSSLRQGLNQPQHF
14 | TRBV2 | CASSETGDGYEQYF
14 | TRBV12-3/TRBV12-4 | CASSFGGTLGSYTF
18 | TRBV7-2 | CASSRHLPGQTLNQPQHF
13 | TRBV5-1 | CASNQGGADTQYF
14 | TRBV10-2 | CASKTGNFVGTQYF
13 | TRBV2 | CASSATRDTEAFF
17 | TRBV10-3 | CAIRGLAGESSTDTQYF
13 | TRBV5-1 | CASSDSPGTEAFF
14 | TRBV6-5 | CASSYDTTGDGYTF
12 | TRBV12-3/TRBV12-4 | CASSFSAREQFF
15 | TRBV27 | CASSLRRTNTGELFF
15 | TRBV11-2 | CASSLDYQRRYGYTF
11 | TRBV29-1 | CSVDWQQTQYF
12 | TRBV29-1 | CSCREGPYEAFF
15 | TRBV25-1 | CASSGTSGSRETQYF
15 | TRBV9 | CASSRTGGEGQPQHF
15 | TRBV14 | CACSQDMGLAPEQFF
20 | TRBV3-1 | CASSQDTKLRGTGNSYEQYF
15 | TRBV7-2 | CASSSSGLVTDTQYF
18 | TRBV6-1 | CTSSRESPGPLAKSIQYF
13 | TRBV3-1 | CASSRTSLDTQYF
17 | TRBV6-5 | CASRPDSTSSYNSPLHF
13 | TRBV6-5 | CASHQQGGETQYF
16 | TRBV7-2 | CASSLGLAGVYNEQFF
13 | TRBV29-1 | CSVEGVYSYEQYF
15 | TRBV20-1 | CSANPQRGGRETQYF
14 | TRBV14 | CASSQDRVSSQAFF
17 | TRBV12-3/TRBV12-4 | CASSRGTSGGFGETQYF
17 | TRBV18 | CACSAPGQGRDDDKLFF
14 | TRBV11-3 | CASSLIWGNNEQFF
12 | TRBV20-1 | CSATGTGGTQYF
16 | TRBV20-1 | CSARVIWDTNSYEQYF
14 | TRBV29-1 | CSVGDRLINYGYTF
13 | TRBV7-2 | CASSSGINTEAFF
15 | TRBV4-2 | CASSQDRGGENIQYF
16 | TRBV7-9 | CASSLGQGGRSYEQYF
13 | TRBV20-1 | CSAREGAKDTQYF
13 | TRBV20-1 | CSAGQQGASGYTF
16 | TRBV4-2 | CASSPRDRGSLGEQYF
16 | TRBV4-3 | CASSQEIQGANEKLFF
15 | TRBV20-1 | CSARARLGQYYGYTF
16 | TRBV29-1 | CSVESGGAESYNEQFF
15 | TRBV7-2 | CASSQNFGGGNTIYF
13 | TRBV20-1 | CSASQGPDTEAFF
13 | TRBV20-1 | CSAPRTVGDGYTF
16 | TRBV6-5 | CASSYATGTSNEKLFF
16 | TRBV7-6 | CASSVRGTSTNNEQFF
15 | TRBV6-2/TRBV6-3 | CASTDAGRPLNEQFF
15 | TRBV7-2 | CASSRAGGPSDTQYF
14 | TRBV7-9 | CASSLIGTLETQYF
17 | TRBV5-1 | CASSSRTSGGNTGELFF
15 | TRBV7-2 | CASSLMASGEETQYF
14 | TRBV15 | CATSREGGNSPLHF
19 | TRBV2 | CASSRLVAGGPPSYNEQFF
19 | TRBV3-1 | CASSQASGGAVSSYNEQFF
12 | TRBV7-2 | CASSLSRGEQFF